Shown below are 30 T cell receptor beta chains from a single sample sequenced in a study of cytomegalovirus exposure and HLA in healthy donors. Use of 60 Vbeta and 13 Jbeta primers characterized the PCR. TCRdb's table, derived via immunoSEQ multiplex PCR, lists solely in-frame clones and lacks some. The sample consists of under 110,000 clones, roughly two thirds of them appearing once. What was sequenced was PBMCs. The receptors here all came from a female donor in good health and CMV-seronegative.

The chain couples TRBV7-3 to TRBJ2-1, with TRBD2 identical over 14 bases. The germline CDR1 and CDR2 sequences are SGHTA and FQGTGA. The CDR3 is made up of 17 amino acids. Trimming removed 0 bases from V and 12 bases from J; junction bases left unmatched: 10. CDR3 loop: CASSLTPMTSGRAGQFF. The DNA for the CDR3 is TGTGCCAGCAGCTTAACCCCTATGACTAGCGGGAGGGCAGGGCAGTTCTTC.

This clone occurred a few times. The chain recombines TRBV7-8 with TRBJ2-4, with 8 bases that match TRBD1. Germline V lookup: CDR1 SGHVS, CDR2 FQNEAQ. CDR3 size: 15 residues. Trimming cost V 2 bases and J 8 bases; bases outside gene matches: 8. This CDR3 reads CASSLNRGSIHIQYF. In DNA, the CDR3 is TGTGCCAGCAGCTTAAACAGGGGGAGTATACACATTCAGTACTTC. Combining the CDR3 with reference TRBV7-8 and TRBJ2-4 gives the whole variable domain GAGVSQSPRYKVAKRGQDVALRCDPISGHVSLFWYQQALGQGPEFLTYFQNEAQLDKSGLPSDRFFAERPEGSVSTLKIQRTQQEDSAVYLCASSLNRGSIHIQYFGAGTRLSVL.

This clone was counted once. The gene calls are TRBV5-1 and TRBJ2-7; 13 bases align to TRBD2. Trimming at V came to 3 bases and at J to 0 bases, leaving 0 bases not matched to a gene. The CDR3 has 15 amino acids. Germline lookup yields CDR1 SGHRS and CDR2 YFSETQ. CDR3 coding DNA: TGCGCCAGCAGCTGGACTAGCGGGAGCTCCTACGAGCAGTACTTC. This codes for CASSWTSGSSYEQYF.

The chain recombines TRBV19 with TRBJ1-5; tentative D call: TRBD1 (5 bases). CDR1 LNHDA and CDR2 SQIVND come from the germline V gene (reference sequence). The germline V and J ends were trimmed by 5 bases and 7 bases, with 12 bases remaining between them. The CDR3 has 13 residues. The CDR3 sequence: CASSLSGKQPQHF. The CDR3 DNA is TGTGCCAGTAGTTTGTCAGGGAAACAGCCCCAGCATTTT.

This clone was counted a few times. The chain carries TRBV5-5 and TRBJ2-3; the D is unclear. The V gene lost 2 bases and the J gene lost 0 bases, with 10 bases spanning the gap. The germline V gene encodes CDR1 SGHKS and CDR2 YYEKEE (reference sequence). The CDR3 has 15 residues. The CDR3 region is CASSFGFWSTDTQYF. CDR3 DNA sequence: TGTGCCAGCAGCTTCGGGTTCTGGAGCACAGATACGCAGTATTTT.

This sequence joins TRBV19 and TRBJ1-5; D remains unclear. The CDR3 sequence is 14 residues long. Germline CDR1 LNHDA, CDR2 SQIVND (reference sequence). V shed 3 bases and J shed 0 bases, with 6 bases lying between them. The CDR3 nucleotides read TGTGCCAGTAGTATCCAGATTAGCAATCAGCCCCAGCATTTT. It yields the protein CASSIQISNQPQHF.

The genes are TRBV15 and TRBJ1-4, with 11 bases lining up with TRBD1. Germline V gene sequence: CDR1 LNHNV, CDR2 YYDKDF (reference sequence). This CDR3 is 15 amino acids long. V gave up 0 bases and J gave up 7 bases; unmatched junction bases: 1. CDR3 coding DNA: TGTGCCACCAGCAGAGAAGGGACAGGGGGTGAAAAACTGTTTTTT. It translates to CATSREGTGGEKLFF.

CDR3 amino acids: CASSLRASGTYEQYF. CDR3 sequence (DNA): TGTGCCAGCAGTTTAAGGGCTAGCGGGACCTACGAGCAGTACTTC. The chain has TRBV27 and TRBJ2-7; TRBD2 matches 9 bases. Trimming cost V 2 bases and J 2 bases; bases outside gene matches: 4. The CDR3 consists of 15 residues. CDR1 is MNHEY and CDR2 is SMNVEV in the germline V gene (reference sequence).

The chain is built from TRBV30 and TRBJ1-3; D uncertain. This CDR3 spans 13 amino acids. The V end lost 5 bases, the J end lost 0 bases, and 8 bases lay between the germline ends. Germline CDR1 and CDR2: GTSNPN and SVGIG (reference sequence). The CDR3 DNA follows: TGTGCCTGGGAGCGTGGCTCTGGAAACACCATATATTTT. Its protein is CAWERGSGNTIYF.

The chain's CDR3 is CASSLRQAGGLYNEQFF. CDR3 bases: TGTGCCAGCAGCTTACGACAGGCAGGGGGATTATACAATGAGCAGTTCTTC. J is TRBJ2-1 and V is TRBV11-3; 7 positions match TRBD1. The CDR3 is 17 amino acids. CDR1 and CDR2 from the germline V gene are SGHNT and YENEEA. V was pared by 2 bases and J by 4 bases, with 11 bases of the junction left unmatched.

The chain couples TRBV19 to TRBJ2-1; D might be TRBD2 (6 bases). V lost 3 bases, J lost 9 bases, and 15 bases lay in between. The CDR3 totals 14 residues. Germline lookup yields CDR1 LNHDA and CDR2 SQIVND (reference sequence). The CDR3 reads CASSIGTPQGEQFF. CDR3 nucleotides: TGTGCCAGTAGTATTGGGACTCCCCAGGGTGAGCAGTTCTTC.

The rearrangement uses TRBV5-8 and TRBJ2-5, with TRBD1 matching 7 bases. The ends lost 4 bases at V and 4 bases at J; junction bases unmatched: 7. Germline V gene lookup returns CDR1 SGHTS and CDR2 YDEGEE. The CDR3 runs to 14 residues. The CDR3 bases are TGTGCCAGCAGCCCAAGACAGGGCAGAGAGACCCAGTACTTC. It codes for CASSPRQGRETQYF.

The CDR3 reads CASSYGQVRYEQYF. The CDR3, as DNA: TGTGCCAGCAGTTACGGACAGGTCCGTTACGAGCAGTACTTC. V is TRBV28 and J is TRBJ2-7; 7 bases line up with TRBD1. Trimming at V came to 4 bases and at J to 4 bases, leaving 7 bases not matched to a gene. The CDR3 is 14 residues long. Germline CDR1 and CDR2: MDHEN and SYDVKM.

This clone was detected only a few times. This chain connects TRBV6-1 to TRBJ1-1, with D maybe TRBD1 (6 bases). Trimming removed 6 bases at V and 1 base at J, with 9 bases between. This CDR3 is 13 amino acids long. Germline loops: CDR1 MNHNS, CDR2 SASEGT. The CDR3 spells CASRLQGNTEAFF. The CDR3 DNA follows: TGTGCCAGCAGACTACAGGGGAACACTGAAGCTTTCTTT.

This rearrangement joins TRBV4-1 to TRBJ1-5; weak D call: TRBD1 (6 bases). Germline assignment: CDR1 MGHRA and CDR2 YSYEKL. This CDR3 region has 16 residues. With 1 base removed from V and 6 bases from J, the gap between germline ends came to 16 bases. This chain's CDR3 is CASSQGPSQGIQPQHF. In nucleotides, the CDR3 is TGCGCCAGCAGCCAAGGCCCGTCTCAGGGGATTCAGCCCCAGCATTTT.

The gene calls are TRBV9 and TRBJ2-1; tentatively, D is TRBD2 (5 bases). The CDR3 extends over 15 amino acids. Germline values: CDR1 SGDLS, CDR2 YYNGEE. The V end was cut by 4 bases, the J end by 3 bases, with 14 bases between. The DNA of the CDR3 is TGTGCCAGCAGCCCCAGCGGTGATGGCTACAATGAGCAGTTCTTC. Protein: CASSPSGDGYNEQFF.

The V and J genes are TRBV5-6 and TRBJ2-3; D is undetermined. The CDR3 spans 15 residues. In germline, CDR1 is SGHDT, CDR2 YYEEEE. Trimming removed 2 bases at V and 8 bases at J, with 18 bases between. CDR3 residues: CASSFTPRSPGTQYF. The CDR3 DNA is TGTGCCAGCAGCTTTACCCCAAGGTCGCCGGGTACGCAGTATTTT.

The chain uses TRBV7-3 and TRBJ2-7; 7 nucleotides align to TRBD2. Germline values: CDR1 SGHTA, CDR2 FQGTGA. The CDR3 length is 15 residues. V lost 5 bases, J lost 0 bases, and 7 bases stayed unmatched. The CDR3 is CASSPGSSGSYEQYF. The CDR3 DNA reads as TGTGCCAGCAGCCCGGGTTCTAGCGGCTCCTACGAGCAGTACTTC.

There are a few counts of this clone. The rearrangement uses TRBV6-5 and TRBJ2-1, with TRBD1 identical over 10 bases. The germline gives CDR1 MNHEY, CDR2 SVGAGI. CDR3 length: 15 amino acids. With 4 bases clipped from V and 4 bases from J, the junction kept 4 bases outside the gene matches. DNA for the CDR3: TGTGCCAGCAGTTTGGGACAGGGGATTTACAATGAGCAGTTCTTC. It yields the protein CASSLGQGIYNEQFF.

The V call is TRBV18, the J call TRBJ2-5, with 9 nucleotides matching TRBD1. Trimming at V came to 1 base and at J to 3 bases, leaving 3 bases not matched to a gene. The germline V gene encodes CDR1 KGHSH and CDR2 LQKENI. This CDR3 is built from 15 residues. DNA of the CDR3: TGTGCCAGCTCACCACTACAGGGGGCGGAAGAGACCCAGTACTTC. Its protein product is CASSPLQGAEETQYF.

This chain uses TRBV30 with TRBJ2-1; TRBD2 aligns across 12 bases. Unmatched junction bases numbered 1, after V lost 5 bases and J lost 5 bases. The CDR3 runs to 13 residues. CDR1 is GTSNPN, CDR2 SVGIG, per germline (reference sequence). CDR3 nucleotide sequence: TGTGCCTGGGGACTAGCGGGGAACAATGAGCAGTTCTTC. Amino acids: CAWGLAGNNEQFF.

The J gene is TRBJ2-7, the V gene TRBV9; 12 bases align to TRBD2. With V trimmed by 1 base and J by 4 bases, 3 bases remained unmatched. The germline V gene has CDR1 SGDLS and CDR2 YYNGEE. The CDR3 totals 15 residues. CDR3: CASSVTLAGGYEQYF. CDR3 bases: TGTGCCAGCAGCGTAACGCTAGCGGGAGGGTACGAGCAGTACTTC.

In this sample, this clone turned up once. The V call is TRBV15, the J call TRBJ2-3; 9 bases are shared with TRBD1. V dropped 0 bases and J dropped 3; count of bases not matched to a gene: 10. Looked up from germline, CDR1 is LNHNV and CDR2 is YYDKDF (reference sequence). The CDR3 consists of 18 residues. DNA for the CDR3: TGTGCCACCAGCAGAGACCTCCCCTCCGGGACAGGGACAGATACGCAGTATTTT. Translated: CATSRDLPSGTGTDTQYF.

The chain uses TRBV4-1 and TRBJ2-7; weak D call: TRBD2 (5 bases). The ends were cut back, 0 bases at V and 0 bases at J, with 15 bases in the middle. Germline lookup yields CDR1 MGHRA and CDR2 YSYEKL. The CDR3 length is 17 residues. The CDR3 here is CASSQDLPSLISYEQYF. The CDR3 nucleotides are TGCGCCAGCAGCCAAGATCTTCCTAGCTTAATCTCCTACGAGCAGTACTTC.

This clone was seen only once. At one end, the junction sequence differs from germline, possibly due to a read error. V and J are TRBV5-1 and TRBJ2-2; the D gene is possibly TRBD1 (5 bases). The CDR3 extends over 15 amino acids. Germline V CDR1 and CDR2: SGHRS, YFSETQ. The CDR3 protein is CASSLKSGNAGELFF. As DNA, the CDR3 is TGCGCCAGCAGCTTGAAATCAGGGAACGCCGGGGAGCTGTTTTTT.

The chain has TRBV27 and TRBJ2-7; 11 bases are a match to TRBD2. Germline V gives CDR1 MNHEY, CDR2 SMNVEV (reference sequence). The CDR3 covers 14 residues. Germline trimming cut 6 bases from V and 3 bases from J; bases unmatched to any gene: 4. In nucleotides, the CDR3 is TGTGCCAGCAGCCGAGGGACTAGCGGCTACGAGCAGTACTTC. This gives the protein CASSRGTSGYEQYF.

Note on this clone: Other DNA sequences within the sample encode an identical CDR3. The V gene is TRBV7-8, the J gene TRBJ2-2; 9 bases line up with TRBD2. The V gene end was trimmed by 0 bases and the J gene end by 2 bases; junction bases not matched to a gene: 1. Germline V lookup: CDR1 SGHVS, CDR2 FQNEAQ. The CDR3 length is 16 residues. CDR3 in amino acids: CASSLASGSNTGELFF. The CDR3 DNA reads TGTGCCAGCAGCTTAGCTAGCGGGAGTAACACCGGGGAGCTGTTTTTT. The full variable domain, with the rest looked up from reference TRBV7-8 and TRBJ2-2, is GAGVSQSPRYKVAKRGQDVALRCDPISGHVSLFWYQQALGQGPEFLTYFQNEAQLDKSGLPSDRFFAERPEGSVSTLKIQRTQQEDSAVYLCASSLASGSNTGELFFGEGSRLTVL.

The genes are TRBV10-3 and TRBJ1-5, with D possibly matching TRBD1 (6 bases). V lost 10 bases to trimming and J lost 7 bases, with 26 bases between them. This CDR3 comprises 16 residues. In germline, CDR1 is ENHRY, CDR2 SYGVKD. CDR3 residues: CATRDPAGGERQPQHF. The CDR3 DNA reads TGTGCCACCAGGGATCCGGCTGGGGGCGAAAGGCAGCCCCAGCATTTT.

The V gene is TRBV5-5, the J gene TRBJ2-1, with D perhaps TRBD1 (5 bases). The CDR3 contains 15 residues. V lost 7 bases, J lost 2 bases, and 16 bases lay in between. CDR1 SGHKS and CDR2 YYEKEE come from the germline V gene (reference sequence). The CDR3 region is CASGRETVPYNEQFF. DNA for the CDR3: TGTGCCAGCGGCCGCGAGACAGTCCCCTACAATGAGCAGTTCTTC.

The rearrangement links TRBV5-1 to TRBJ2-5; possibly TRBD1 for D (7 bases). Germline CDR1 reads SGHRS; CDR2 reads YFSETQ. This CDR3 region has 15 residues. Trimming took 2 bases from V and 2 from J, leaving 13 bases between them. CDR3 DNA: TGCGCCAGCAGCTTTGCAGGGGGAGGACAAGAGACCCAGTACTTC. As protein: CASSFAGGGQETQYF.